These T cell receptor beta chains were read from a single sample in a study of control samples from healthy donors and cancer patients. Generated by immunoSEQ multiplex PCR, the TCRdb table keeps only in-frame clones and is missing some. The repertoire holds 100,000 to 150,000 clones, with roughly 92% as singletons. The material sequenced was blood. Receptor source: a man younger than 30 in good health. Each CDR3 is given with its conserved first and last residue. D genes are given only for firm matches. Only part of the rows carry a size: once, few, many, or a class if the clone is expanded.

.,.,TRBV6-5,TRBJ1-6,TGTGCCATCGAGGGCCTAAAAACCAATTCACCCCTCCACTTT,CAIEGLKTNSPLHF
.,.,TRBV12-3/TRBV12-4,TRBJ1-1,TGTGCCAGCAGTTTAAGTATGGGGTATGGAGCTTTCTTT,CASSLSMGYGAFF
.,.,TRBV18,TRBJ2-1,TGTGCCAGCTCACGAGGGACCGGGCGGGAAGTAAATGAGCAGTTCTTC,CASSRGTGREVNEQFF
TRBD2,.,TRBV4-1,TRBJ2-3,TGCGCCAGCAGCCAAGATCAGAGCGGGGCCGCGCATACGCAGTATTTT,CASSQDQSGAAHTQYF
.,.,TRBV5-1,TRBJ1-6,TGCGCCAGCAGCTTGGGTATTGGGGGCTCCTATAATTCACCCCTCCACTTT,CASSLGIGGSYNSPLHF
.,.,TRBV2,TRBJ2-7,TGTGCCAGCAGCACTCAGACCTACGAGCAGTACTTC,CASSTQTYEQYF
.,.,TRBV6-6,TRBJ1-2,TGTGCCAGCAGTAGGGAACAGGAGGGCGGCTACACCTTC,CASSREQEGGYTF
TRBD2,.,TRBV2,TRBJ2-2,TGTGCCAGCAGACGGACTAGCGACGTCACCGGGGAGCTGTTTTTT,CASRRTSDVTGELFF
.,.,TRBV10-3,TRBJ1-1,TGTGCCATCAGTGAGAATTCCTGTAGAGCTTTCTTT,CAISENSCRAFF
.,.,TRBV7-9,TRBJ1-2,TGTGCCAGCAGCTTAGGGGGACTGAACTATGGCTACACCTTC,CASSLGGLNYGYTF
.,.,TRBV11-2,TRBJ2-1,TGTGCCAGCAGCTTAGATGGGCGCAATGAGCAGTTCTTC,CASSLDGRNEQFF
.,.,TRBV3-1/TRBV3-2,TRBJ2-2,TGTGCCAGCAGCCAAGTGCTCCGGTTCGCGAACACCGGGGAGCTGTTTTTT,CASSQVLRFANTGELFF
.,.,TRBV9,TRBJ1-3,TGTGCCAGCAGCGTAGAAGGCGGCAGGAATAGGGACACCATATATTTT,CASSVEGGRNRDTIYF
.,.,TRBV29-1,TRBJ2-1,TGCAGCGCCACCCCGGACTCCAGCACGAATGAGCAGTTCTTC,CSATPDSSTNEQFF
TRBD2,.,TRBV3-1/TRBV3-2,TRBJ2-3,TGTGCCAGCAGCCAGCTTGTGGGCGGGGGGCCAGGGCGTGATACGCAGTATTTT,CASSQLVGGGPGRDTQYF
.,once,TRBV19,TRBJ1-1,TGTGCCAGTAGTATCCTCCAGGGGCGGAACACTGAAGCTTTCTTT,CASSILQGRNTEAFF
.,.,TRBV18,TRBJ2-7,TGTGCCAGCTCACTTTTGCCCCTATTTGGTCACGACGAGCAGTACTTC,CASSLLPLFGHDEQYF
.,.,TRBV5-6,TRBJ1-1,TGTGCCAGCAGCCCCCTGGGAACTGAAGCTTTCTTT,CASSPLGTEAFF
.,.,TRBV7-2,TRBJ1-1,TGTGCCAGCAGCCCCCGGACCTCGACCGGGACGCATGAAGCTTTCTTT,CASSPRTSTGTHEAFF
.,.,TRBV11-2,TRBJ2-7,TGTGCCAGCAGCTTAAGGTACGAGCAGTACTTC,CASSLRYEQYF
.,.,TRBV11-2,TRBJ2-2,TGTGCCAGCAGCACCACGGGGCTCAGTAGCACCGGGGAGCTGTTTTTT,CASSTTGLSSTGELFF
.,.,TRBV10-3,TRBJ1-4,TGTGCCATCACGGGGACACTGAATGAAAAACTGTTTTTT,CAITGTLNEKLFF
.,.,TRBV3-1/TRBV3-2,TRBJ1-6,TGTGCCAGCAGTCGGTTGAGTAATTCACCCCTCCACTTT,CASSRLSNSPLHF
TRBD1,once,TRBV15,TRBJ2-6,TGTGCCACCAGCGGCCGGGACAGGGGGGTTGGGGCCAACGTCCTGACTTTC,CATSGRDRGVGANVLTF
.,.,TRBV5-1,TRBJ1-1,TGCGCCAGCAGCAAGGACACAAACACTGAAGCTTTCTTT,CASSKDTNTEAFF
.,.,TRBV5-4,TRBJ1-5,TGTGCCAGCAGCCCCGACGGACAGCCGAATCAGCCCCAGCATTTT,CASSPDGQPNQPQHF
.,.,TRBV18,TRBJ2-3,TGTGCCAGCTCACCAAACATCCGGGGGGCCGCAGATACGCAGTATTTT,CASSPNIRGAADTQYF
.,.,TRBV19,TRBJ1-5,TGTGCCAGTAGTATTATAGGACTGAACAATCAGCCCCAGCATTTT,CASSIIGLNNQPQHF
.,.,TRBV2,TRBJ1-1,TGTGCCAGCAGTGATTCTCACACTGAAGCTTTCTTT,CASSDSHTEAFF
.,.,TRBV4-2,TRBJ1-5,TGTGCCAGCAGCCAAGCGGGGGCGGTTTATAGCAATCAGCCCCAGCATTTT,CASSQAGAVYSNQPQHF
TRBD1,once,TRBV20-1,TRBJ1-2,TGCAGTGCTAGTGTGCTGGGACAGGGGGCTAAGTATGGCTACACCTTC,CSASVLGQGAKYGYTF
.,.,TRBV6-1,TRBJ1-1,TGTGCCAGCAGTGAAGCCCGGATAGGCTTAAACACTGAAGCTTTCTTT,CASSEARIGLNTEAFF
TRBD1,.,TRBV30,TRBJ2-3,TGTGCCTTCGCGGACAGGGTCGCGGATACGCAGTATTTT,CAFADRVADTQYF
TRBD1,.,TRBV29-1,TRBJ2-1,TGCAGCGTTGTCCGGACAGGGTCTTTCAATGAGCAGTTCTTC,CSVVRTGSFNEQFF
.,.,TRBV5-1,TRBJ1-6,TGCGCCAGCAGCTTACAGGGTCGTGAGGAACCCCTCCACTTT,CASSLQGREEPLHF
.,.,TRBV19,TRBJ2-5,TGTGCCAGTAGTATCGATGGGCGGGCGGGGGAGACCCAGTACTTC,CASSIDGRAGETQYF